This TCR beta chain is from a study of T cells in Graves' hyperthyroidism and ophthalmopathy. This clonotype occurred many times. The antigen remains undetermined. RNA transcripts yielded amplified TCR beta CDR3 regions. The HTBI primer set served for first-round RT-PCR of the TCR CDR3. TCRdb re-analysed the multiplex PCR reads in MiXCR, keeping a single row per CDR3 protein. The table includes hundreds of thousands of distinct CDR3 sequences, roughly 13% detected once. Study results and limitations: Ophthalmopathy was predicted by the model a median of 6.5 months ahead of onset. Most thyroid clonotypes expanded above 0.001 appeared in blood too.

V was trimmed by 1 base and J by 9 bases, leaving 14 bases between them. CDR3 size: 13 residues. Germline loops: CDR1 DFQATT, CDR2 SNEGSKA (reference sequence). This chain uses TRBV20-1 with TRBJ2-3, with D unresolved. This receptor was identified in a woman in her 30s with Graves' hyperthyroidism that later progressed to Graves' ophthalmopathy. The source material was blood. This CDR3 is CSARAPGEMTQYF. The CDR3 coding sequence is TGCAGTGCTAGAGCCCCTGGAGAAATGACGCAGTATTTT.